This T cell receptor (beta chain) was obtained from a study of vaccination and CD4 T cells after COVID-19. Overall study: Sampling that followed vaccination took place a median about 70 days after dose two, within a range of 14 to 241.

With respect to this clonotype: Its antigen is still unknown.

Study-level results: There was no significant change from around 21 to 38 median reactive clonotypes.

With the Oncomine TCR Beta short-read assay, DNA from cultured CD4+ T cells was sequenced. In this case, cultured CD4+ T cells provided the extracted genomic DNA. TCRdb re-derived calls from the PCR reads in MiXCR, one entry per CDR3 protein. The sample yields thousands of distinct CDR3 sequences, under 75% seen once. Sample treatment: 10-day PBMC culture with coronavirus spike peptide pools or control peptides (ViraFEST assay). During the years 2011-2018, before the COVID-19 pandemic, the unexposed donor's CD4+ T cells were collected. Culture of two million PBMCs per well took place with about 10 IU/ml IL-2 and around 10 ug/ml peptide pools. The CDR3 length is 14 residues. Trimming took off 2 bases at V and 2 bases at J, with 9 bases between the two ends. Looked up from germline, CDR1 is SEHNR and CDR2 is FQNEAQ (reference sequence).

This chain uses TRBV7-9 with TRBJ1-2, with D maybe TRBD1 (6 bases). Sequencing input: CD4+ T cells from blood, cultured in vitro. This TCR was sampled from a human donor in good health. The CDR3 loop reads CASSLYDRNYGYTF. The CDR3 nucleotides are TGTGCCAGCAGCTTATATGACAGGAACTATGGCTACACCTTC.